This T cell receptor beta chain was retrieved from a study of GPR56 and killer-like receptors on CD4 memory cells (dated by TCRdb to between 2018 and 2021). Looking at the study overall: The study proposed that the stepwise gain of KLRB1, KLRG1, GPR56 and finally KLRF1 marks human CD4+ memory T-cell differentiation and cytokine production potential. Healthy blood donors in the study were described as age-matched to the liver disease patients, whose median age was around 70 years.

The CDR3 measures 15 amino acids from cysteine to phenylalanine. Nucleotide data are not available. CDR1 MNHEY and CDR2 SVGEGT are derived from the germline V gene. Before TCRbeta sequencing, fluorescence-activated cell sorting was used to enrich five KLR/GPR56-defined CD4+ populations. To test a linear memory differentiation pathway, the researchers sequenced TCRbeta repertoires from five CD4+ T-cell subsets that were defined by expression of KLRB1, KLRG1, GPR56 and KLRF1. TCR-sequenced cells came from peripheral blood of healthy control individuals, reported as five donors in the TCRbeta analysis figure. Heparinized peripheral blood was collected, and every sample was processed within one hour of being retrieved. Blood was diluted 1:2 in PBS, and peripheral blood mononuclear cells were then isolated from the diluted blood at room temperature by Biocoll density gradient centrifugation. Before flow sorting, freshly isolated PBMCs underwent magnetic sorting with anti-CD4 MicroBeads to enrich CD4+ T cells. A BD FACSAria II was used to sort CD4+ T cells enriched from PBMCs of healthy donors according to marker expression. Surface staining used anti-KLRB1 clone 191B8, anti-KLRF1 clone 4A4.D10 and anti-KLRG1 clone REA261 antibodies from Miltenyi Biotec.

Frequency shows this clonotype is medium-sized (0.01 to 0.1%); no count was noted. No antigen is known for it. General conclusions and limits of the study: The clones that dominated late populations 4 and 5 were also present in early populations 1 and 2, and the authors interpreted this finding as evidence for linear differentiation. Clonal frequency started low in the marker-negative population and rose progressively along the proposed pathway, while TCRbeta diversity decreased accordingly. Diversity and similarity analyses were restricted to the 100 most expanded clones per population rather than full repertoires. TCR repertoire overlap was especially strong between late populations 4 and 5, and population 3 also partly overlapped.

Sequencing took place on an Illumina HiSeq 2500. Sequencing libraries were built by amplifying the recombined TCRbeta locus with a previously published PCR protocol. The original pipeline was this. Reads whose average quality score was below 30 were removed, and the reads that remained were processed with IMSEQ. Clonotypes were defined by Vbeta gene, Jbeta gene and CDR3 amino acid sequence. The Morisita-Horn index, computed on the top 100 expanded clones, was used to measure repertoire overlap between populations. Clonal diversity was assessed with Rényi diversity profiles calculated on the top 100 expanded clones. TCRdb reprocessed the reads and lists each CDR3 protein sequence as a single entry, with no DNA. The V and J calls, along with clone size, are taken from TCRdb and not from the paper's own processing. The table for this sample records approximately 3,200 distinct CDR3 sequences. About 5.2% of the sample comes from the top ten.

This clonotype was sampled from a human donor in good health. The sequenced sample was memory CD4+ T cells from blood. The rearranged chain carries TRBV6-2 or TRBV6-3 and TRBJ2-2; there is no DNA to check the TCRdb D call of TRBD1. The CDR3 protein sequence reads: CASSPTRGFAGELFF.